Below are 17 T cell receptor beta chains sequenced from a single sample in a study of cytomegalovirus exposure and HLA in healthy donors. The primer mix had 60 Vbeta and 13 Jbeta primers. Clones were sequenced by immunoSEQ multiplex PCR, and TCRdb holds only the in-frame ones, with some missing. The repertoire holds some 110,000 clones, around 66% seen once, with more than 6.5% in the top ten. Material: PBMCs. These receptors originate from a woman in her forties in good health and CMV-seropositive.

This clone was recorded a few times. This sequence joins TRBV27 and TRBJ2-7; 8 nucleotides match TRBD2. Germline lookup yields CDR1 MNHEY and CDR2 SMNVEV (reference sequence). The CDR3 length is 16 residues. V lost 8 bases, J lost 2 bases, and 14 bases stayed unmatched. The CDR3 DNA reads TGTGCCAGCGGCAACCCCCTTACTAGCGGACCCTACGAGCAGTACTTC. It specifies CASGNPLTSGPYEQYF.

This clone was counted between two and nine times. The chain employs TRBV6-1 and TRBJ2-3; D not resolved. Germline assignment: CDR1 MNHNS and CDR2 SASEGT. This CDR3 is 11 amino acids long. Between the trimmed V and J ends, which lost 8 bases and 0 bases, there was a span of 3 bases. Written as DNA, the CDR3 is TGTGCCAGCCGTAGCACAGATACGCAGTATTTT. Translation gives CASRSTDTQYF.

This clone was observed a few times. The genes are TRBV5-1 and TRBJ1-1, with 9 bases that match TRBD1. The CDR3 spans 14 residues. The J segment lost 5 bases and the V segment lost 4 bases, leaving 6 bases of the junction unmatched. CDR1 is SGHRS, CDR2 YFSETQ, per germline. The CDR3 reads CASSVTGGVTEAFF. CDR3 nucleotides: TGCGCCAGCAGCGTGACAGGGGGGGTGACTGAAGCTTTCTTT.

J is TRBJ2-7 and V is TRBV2; perhaps TRBD1 as D (6 bases). The V and J ends lost 8 bases and 5 bases respectively, with 19 bases between them. The CDR3 runs to 14 residues. The germline V gene encodes CDR1 SNHLY and CDR2 FYNNEI. As DNA, the CDR3 is TGTGCCAGCGGCCGATTGGGGGCCGGAAACGAGCAGTACTTC. Its protein product is CASGRLGAGNEQYF.

This clone was detected a few times. This chain joins TRBV6-6 and TRBJ2-3, with 8 bases matching TRBD2. From germline, CDR1 is MNHNY and CDR2 SVGAGI (reference sequence). This CDR3 comprises 16 residues. Trimming at V came to 0 bases and at J to 3 bases, leaving 5 bases not matched to a gene. CDR3 nucleotide sequence: TGTGCCAGCAGTTACTCCCGGGCGGGAGGAACAGATACGCAGTATTTT. Protein product: CASSYSRAGGTDTQYF.

The genes are TRBV5-6 and TRBJ1-2; D gene uncertain. V was pared by 1 base and J by 2 bases, with 12 bases between. Germline V gene data show CDR1 as SGHDT and CDR2 as YYEEEE. This CDR3 spans 15 amino acids. The CDR3 DNA reads TGTGCCAGCAGCTTGTGGGTTTCCGGGAACTATGGCTACACCTTC. This translates into CASSLWVSGNYGYTF.

The chain uses TRBV7-9 and TRBJ2-5; 8 bases match TRBD1. Germline loops: CDR1 SEHNR, CDR2 FQNEAQ (reference sequence). CDR3 size: 15 residues. V trimming: 4 bases; J trimming: 4 bases; junction bases outside the gene matches: 8. The CDR3: CASSSGQGTVETQYF. CDR3 DNA sequence: TGTGCCAGCAGCTCTGGACAGGGTACTGTAGAGACCCAGTACTTC.

The chain's CDR3 is CASSQGPGTGGYYEQYF. The DNA for the CDR3 is TGCGCCAGCAGCCAGGGCCCCGGGACAGGGGGATACTACGAGCAGTACTTC. The V call is TRBV5-1, the J call TRBJ2-7, with TRBD1 matching 11 bases. Germline loops: CDR1 SGHRS, CDR2 YFSETQ. This CDR3 spans 17 amino acids. V trimming: 4 bases; J trimming: 3 bases; junction bases outside the gene matches: 12.

This clone was detected only a few times. The chain links TRBV14 to TRBJ2-2, with D perhaps TRBD2 (5 bases). Germline-derived CDR1 and CDR2 are SGHDN and FVKESK. This CDR3 is built from 13 residues. Here the CDR3 DNA reads TGTGCTGGGAGCCGGACGCTTACCGGGGAGCTGTTTTTT. Amino acids: CAGSRTLTGELFF. Complete variable domain (other parts from reference TRBV14 and TRBJ2-2): EAGVTQFPSHSVIEKGQTVTLRCDPISGHDNLYWYRRVMGKEIKFLLHFVKESKQDESGMPNNRFLAERTGGTYSTLKVQPAELEDSGVYFCAGSRTLTGELFFGEGSRLTVL.

This clone is a singleton in its sample. This chain links TRBV19 with TRBJ1-2, with D unclear. Germline V CDR1 and CDR2: LNHDA, SQIVND (reference sequence). The CDR3 loop spans 11 amino acids. The V and J ends lost 4 bases and 7 bases respectively, with 7 bases between them. The CDR3 DNA sequence: TGTGCCAGTAGTACACGGGGTGGCTACACCTTC. Protein: CASSTRGGYTF.

The chain couples TRBV30 to TRBJ2-7; D is ambiguous. V lost 2 bases and J lost 0, with 8 bases in between. The V gene's germline CDR1 is GTSNPN and CDR2 SVGIG (reference sequence). CDR3 length equals 13 residues. CDR3 in amino acids: CAWSLMASYEQYF. The DNA of the CDR3 is TGTGCCTGGAGTCTGATGGCCTCCTACGAGCAGTACTTC.

The rearrangement uses TRBV13 and TRBJ1-6; 9 bases match TRBD1. V shed 5 bases and J 2 bases; nucleotides not matched to a gene: 4. This CDR3 region has 16 residues. CDR1 is PRHDT, CDR2 FYEKMQ, per germline (reference sequence). The CDR3 DNA follows: TGTGCCAGCAGCACCTACAGGGGGCCCTATAATTCACCCCTCCACTTT. This encodes CASSTYRGPYNSPLHF.

The CDR3 coding sequence is TGCGCCAGCAGCTCCTCGGGACAGACGAACACCGGGGAGCTGTTTTTT. Encoded protein: CASSSSGQTNTGELFF. V is TRBV5-1 and J is TRBJ2-2; 7 positions agree with TRBD1. The germline gives CDR1 SGHRS, CDR2 YFSETQ. V shed 3 bases and J 0 bases; nucleotides not matched to a gene: 5. This CDR3 comprises 16 residues.

This rearrangement joins TRBV5-6 to TRBJ1-2; possibly TRBD1 for D (5 bases). Trimming cost V 3 bases and J 9 bases, with 24 bases left between them. The CDR3 consists of 16 residues. Germline V CDR1 and CDR2: SGHDT, YYEEEE. CDR3 loop: CASSSNPQGYLGSYTF. The CDR3 DNA is TGTGCCAGCAGCTCGAACCCCCAGGGCTACTTAGGTAGCTACACCTTC.

The V and J genes are TRBV18 and TRBJ2-7; D is possibly TRBD2 (5 bases). V gave up 5 bases and J gave up 3 bases, with 14 bases separating them. This CDR3 region has 14 residues. Germline V gene sequence: CDR1 KGHSH, CDR2 LQKENI. Here the CDR3 DNA reads TGTGCCAGCTCAGCAACCCCCACTAGCTACGAGCAGTACTTC. This encodes CASSATPTSYEQYF.

The rearrangement joins TRBV7-2 to TRBJ1-3; D might be TRBD1 (6 bases). The CDR3 runs 13 residues. CDR1 and CDR2 (germline): SGHTA, FQGNSA. Trimming took off 4 bases at V and 3 bases at J, with 7 bases between the two ends. The CDR3 region is CASSWTDGNTIYF. The CDR3 region has the DNA TGTGCCAGCAGCTGGACAGATGGAAACACCATATATTTT.

This chain joins TRBV9 and TRBJ1-1; maybe TRBD1 (5 bases). The CDR3 runs to 14 residues. The germline CDR1 and CDR2 sequences are SGDLS and YYNGEE. V lost 2 bases and J 8 bases, leaving 16 bases between the germline ends. Written as DNA, the CDR3 is TGTGCCAGCAGCGTTGGGCAGGGTGCAACCGAAGCTTTCTTT. Translated: CASSVGQGATEAFF.